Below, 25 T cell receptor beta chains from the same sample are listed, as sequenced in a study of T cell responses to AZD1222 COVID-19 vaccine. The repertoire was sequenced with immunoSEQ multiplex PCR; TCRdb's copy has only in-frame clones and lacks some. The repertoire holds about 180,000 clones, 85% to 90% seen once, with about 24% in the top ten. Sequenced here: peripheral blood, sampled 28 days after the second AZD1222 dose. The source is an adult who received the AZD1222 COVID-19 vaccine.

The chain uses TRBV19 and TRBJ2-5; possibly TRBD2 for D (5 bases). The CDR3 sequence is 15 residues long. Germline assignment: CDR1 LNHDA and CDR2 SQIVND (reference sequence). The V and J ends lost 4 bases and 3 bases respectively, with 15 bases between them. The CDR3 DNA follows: TGTGCCAGTAGTACCGGACTCGCCGCCGAAGAGACCCAGTACTTC. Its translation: CASSTGLAAEETQYF.

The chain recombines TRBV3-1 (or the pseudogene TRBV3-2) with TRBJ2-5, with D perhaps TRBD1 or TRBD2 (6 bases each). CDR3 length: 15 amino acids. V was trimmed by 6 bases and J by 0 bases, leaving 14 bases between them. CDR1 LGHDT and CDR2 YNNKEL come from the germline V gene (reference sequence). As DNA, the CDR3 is TGTGCCAGCAGAAGAGGGGGGCACTACCAAGAGACCCAGTACTTC. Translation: CASRRGGHYQETQYF.

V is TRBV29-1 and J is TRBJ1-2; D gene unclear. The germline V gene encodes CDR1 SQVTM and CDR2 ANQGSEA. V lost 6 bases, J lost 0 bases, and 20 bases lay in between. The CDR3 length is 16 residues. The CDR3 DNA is TGCAGCGTGGTTCGGGCCTTAACCTCAGCTAACTATGGCTACACCTTC. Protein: CSVVRALTSANYGYTF.

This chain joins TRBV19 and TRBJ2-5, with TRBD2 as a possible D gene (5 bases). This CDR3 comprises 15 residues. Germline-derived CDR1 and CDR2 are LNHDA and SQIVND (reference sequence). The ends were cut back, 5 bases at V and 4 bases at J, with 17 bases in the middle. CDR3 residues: CASSRGSSTLETQYF. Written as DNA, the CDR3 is TGTGCCAGTAGTCGCGGGTCGAGCACCCTAGAGACCCAGTACTTC.

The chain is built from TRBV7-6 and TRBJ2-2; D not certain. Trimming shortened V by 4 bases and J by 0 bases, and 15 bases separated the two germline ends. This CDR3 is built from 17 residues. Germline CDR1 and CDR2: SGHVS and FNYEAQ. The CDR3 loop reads CASSSTRPAANTGELFF. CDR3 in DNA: TGTGCCAGCAGCTCAACCCGCCCTGCTGCGAACACCGGGGAGCTGTTTTTT.

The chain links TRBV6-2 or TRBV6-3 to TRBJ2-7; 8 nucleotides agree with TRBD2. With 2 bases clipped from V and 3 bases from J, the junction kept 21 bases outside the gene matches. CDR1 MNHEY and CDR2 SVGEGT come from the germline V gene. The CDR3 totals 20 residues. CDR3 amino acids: CASSYHSLTAGMTSDYEQYF. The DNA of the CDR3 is TGTGCCAGCAGTTACCACTCCTTAACCGCCGGGATGACTAGCGACTACGAGCAGTACTTC.

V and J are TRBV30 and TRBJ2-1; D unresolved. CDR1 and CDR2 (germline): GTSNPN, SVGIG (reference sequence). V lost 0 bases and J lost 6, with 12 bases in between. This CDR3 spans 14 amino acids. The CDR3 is CAWSVHAGFNEQFF. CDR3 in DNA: TGTGCCTGGAGTGTACATGCAGGCTTCAATGAGCAGTTCTTC.

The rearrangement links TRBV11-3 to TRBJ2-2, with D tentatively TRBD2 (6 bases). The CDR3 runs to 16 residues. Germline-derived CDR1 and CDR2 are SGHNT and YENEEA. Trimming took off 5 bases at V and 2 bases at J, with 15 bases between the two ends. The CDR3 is CASSPRAGSNTGELFF. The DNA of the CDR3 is TGTGCCAGCAGCCCCCGGGCGGGGAGTAACACCGGGGAGCTGTTTTTT.

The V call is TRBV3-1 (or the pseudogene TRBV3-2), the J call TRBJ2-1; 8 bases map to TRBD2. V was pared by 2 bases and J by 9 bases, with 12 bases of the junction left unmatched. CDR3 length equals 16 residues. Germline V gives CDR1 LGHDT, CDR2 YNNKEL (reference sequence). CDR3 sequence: CASSQPGSGSGSEQFF. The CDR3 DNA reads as TGTGCCAGCAGCCAACCCGGAAGCGGGAGCGGTAGTGAGCAGTTCTTC.

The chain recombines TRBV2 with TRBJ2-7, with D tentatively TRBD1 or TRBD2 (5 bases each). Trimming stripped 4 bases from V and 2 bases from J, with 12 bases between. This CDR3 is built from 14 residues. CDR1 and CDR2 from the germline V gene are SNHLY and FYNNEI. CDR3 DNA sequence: TGTGCCAGCAGTGGAGGGGTCTACACCTACGAGCAGTACTTC. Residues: CASSGGVYTYEQYF.

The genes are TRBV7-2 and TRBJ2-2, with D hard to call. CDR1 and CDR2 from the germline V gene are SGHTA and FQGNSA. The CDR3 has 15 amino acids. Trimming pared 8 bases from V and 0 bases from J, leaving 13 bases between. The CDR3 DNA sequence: TGTGCCAGCTTATTCTCGCAGGCGAACACCGGGGAGCTGTTTTTT. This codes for CASLFSQANTGELFF.

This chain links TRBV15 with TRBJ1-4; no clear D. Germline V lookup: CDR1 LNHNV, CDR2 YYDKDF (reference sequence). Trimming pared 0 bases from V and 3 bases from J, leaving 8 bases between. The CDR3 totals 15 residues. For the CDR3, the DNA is TGTGCCACCAGCAGAGATAGCCACGCTAATGAAAAACTGTTTTTT. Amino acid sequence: CATSRDSHANEKLFF.

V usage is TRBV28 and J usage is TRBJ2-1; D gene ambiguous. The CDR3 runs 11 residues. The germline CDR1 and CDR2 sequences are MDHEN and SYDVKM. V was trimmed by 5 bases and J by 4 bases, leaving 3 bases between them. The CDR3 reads CASSEYNEQFF. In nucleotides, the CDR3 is TGTGCCAGCAGTGAGTACAATGAGCAGTTCTTC. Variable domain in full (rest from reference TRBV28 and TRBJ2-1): DVKVTQSSRYLVKRTGEKVFLECVQDMDHENMFWYRQDPGLGLRLIYFSYDVKMKEKGDIPEGYSVSREKKERFSLILESASTNQTSMYLCASSEYNEQFFGPGTRLTVL.

This chain's CDR3 is CASAVVAGQGGELFF. The CDR3 nucleotides read TGTGCCAGCGCGGTGGTCGCGGGACAGGGCGGGGAGCTGTTTTTT. This chain connects TRBV6-5 to TRBJ2-2, with TRBD1 matching over 9 bases. This CDR3 spans 15 amino acids. Germline V gives CDR1 MNHEY, CDR2 SVGAGI. The J segment lost 7 bases and the V segment lost 8 bases, leaving 11 bases of the junction unmatched.

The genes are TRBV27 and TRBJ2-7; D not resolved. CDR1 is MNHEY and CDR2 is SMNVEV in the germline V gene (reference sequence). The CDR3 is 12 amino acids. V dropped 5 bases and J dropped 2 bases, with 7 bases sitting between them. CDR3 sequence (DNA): TGTGCCAGCAGTCCCGGTCCCTACGAGCAGTACTTC. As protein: CASSPGPYEQYF.

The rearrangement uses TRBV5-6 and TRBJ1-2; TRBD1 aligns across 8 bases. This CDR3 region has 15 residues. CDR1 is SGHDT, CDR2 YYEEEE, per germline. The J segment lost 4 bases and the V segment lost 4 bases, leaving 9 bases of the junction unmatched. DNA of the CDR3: TGTGCCAGCAGCCCGTCGGACAGGGAGGGCTATGGCTACACCTTC. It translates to CASSPSDREGYGYTF.

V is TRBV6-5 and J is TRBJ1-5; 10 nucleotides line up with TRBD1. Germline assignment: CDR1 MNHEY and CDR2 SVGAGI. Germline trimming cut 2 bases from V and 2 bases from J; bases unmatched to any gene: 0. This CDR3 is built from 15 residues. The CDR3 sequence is CASSYGTGGNQPQHF. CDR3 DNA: TGTGCCAGCAGTTACGGGACAGGGGGCAATCAGCCCCAGCATTTT.

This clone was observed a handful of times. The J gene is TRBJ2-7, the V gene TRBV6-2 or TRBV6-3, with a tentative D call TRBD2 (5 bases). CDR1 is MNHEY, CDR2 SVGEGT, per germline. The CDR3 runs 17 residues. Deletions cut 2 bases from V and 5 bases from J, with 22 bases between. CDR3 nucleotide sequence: TGTGCCAGCAGTTACGGACCGAGAAGTGGGAGTATAAACGAGCAGTACTTC. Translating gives CASSYGPRSGSINEQYF.

As DNA, the CDR3 is TGTGCCAGTAGTCTATTAGCAGGGAGGGCCAGCACAGATACGCAGTATTTT. Amino acids: CASSLLAGRASTDTQYF. The chain joins TRBV19 to TRBJ2-3; 7 nucleotides line up with TRBD2. V lost 5 bases and J lost 0; bases outside the gene matches: 11. CDR3 size: 17 residues. Per germline, CDR1 LNHDA and CDR2 SQIVND (reference sequence).

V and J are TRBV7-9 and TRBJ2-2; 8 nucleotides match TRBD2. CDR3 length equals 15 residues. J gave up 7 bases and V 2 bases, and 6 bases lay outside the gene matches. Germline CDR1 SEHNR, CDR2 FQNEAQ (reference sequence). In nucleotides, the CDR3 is TGTGCCAGCAGCTTACTAGCGGGCCTGGGCGGGGAGCTGTTTTTT. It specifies CASSLLAGLGGELFF. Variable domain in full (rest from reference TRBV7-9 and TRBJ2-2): DTGVSQNPRHKITKRGQNVTFRCDPISEHNRLYWYRQTLGQGPEFLTYFQNEAQLEKSRLLSDRFSAERPKGSFSTLEIQRTEQGDSAMYLCASSLLAGLGGELFFGEGSRLTVL.

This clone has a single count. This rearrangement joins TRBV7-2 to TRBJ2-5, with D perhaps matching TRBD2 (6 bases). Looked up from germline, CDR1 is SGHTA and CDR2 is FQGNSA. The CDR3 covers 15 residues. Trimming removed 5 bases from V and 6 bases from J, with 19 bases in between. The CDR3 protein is CASSPEGLGGQTQYF. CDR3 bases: TGTGCCAGCAGCCCCGAGGGACTGGGAGGTCAGACCCAGTACTTC.

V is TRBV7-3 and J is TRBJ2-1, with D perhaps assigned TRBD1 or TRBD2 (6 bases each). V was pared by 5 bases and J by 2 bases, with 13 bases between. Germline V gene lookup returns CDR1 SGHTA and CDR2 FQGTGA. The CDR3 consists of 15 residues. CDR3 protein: CASSPLGGPYNEQFF. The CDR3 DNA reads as TGTGCCAGCAGCCCCCTAGGGGGGCCCTACAATGAGCAGTTCTTC.

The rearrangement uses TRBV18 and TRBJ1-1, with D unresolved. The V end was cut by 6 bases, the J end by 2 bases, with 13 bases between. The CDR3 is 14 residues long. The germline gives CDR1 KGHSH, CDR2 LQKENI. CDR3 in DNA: TGTGCCAGCTCCACCAAGGCCCTAAACACTGAAGCTTTCTTT. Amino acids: CASSTKALNTEAFF. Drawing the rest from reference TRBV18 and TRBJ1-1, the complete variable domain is NAGVMQNPRHLVRRRGQEARLRCSPMKGHSHVYWYRQLPEEGLKFMVYLQKENIIDESGMPKERFSAEFPKEGPSILRIQQVVRGDSAAYFCASSTKALNTEAFFGQGTRLTVV.

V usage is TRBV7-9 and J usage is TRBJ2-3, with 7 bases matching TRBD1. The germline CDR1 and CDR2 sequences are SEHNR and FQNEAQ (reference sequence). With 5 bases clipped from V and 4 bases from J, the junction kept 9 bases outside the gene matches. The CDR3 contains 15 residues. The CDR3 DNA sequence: TGTGCCAGCAGCCCCAGACAGGGAGTGGCAGATACGCAGTATTTT. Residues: CASSPRQGVADTQYF.

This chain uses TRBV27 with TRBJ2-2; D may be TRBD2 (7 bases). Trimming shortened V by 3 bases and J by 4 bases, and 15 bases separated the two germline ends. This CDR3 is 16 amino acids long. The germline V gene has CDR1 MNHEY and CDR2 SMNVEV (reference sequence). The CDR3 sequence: CASSFAGAQGTGELFF. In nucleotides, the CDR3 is TGTGCCAGCAGTTTCGCGGGGGCGCAGGGCACCGGGGAGCTGTTTTTT.